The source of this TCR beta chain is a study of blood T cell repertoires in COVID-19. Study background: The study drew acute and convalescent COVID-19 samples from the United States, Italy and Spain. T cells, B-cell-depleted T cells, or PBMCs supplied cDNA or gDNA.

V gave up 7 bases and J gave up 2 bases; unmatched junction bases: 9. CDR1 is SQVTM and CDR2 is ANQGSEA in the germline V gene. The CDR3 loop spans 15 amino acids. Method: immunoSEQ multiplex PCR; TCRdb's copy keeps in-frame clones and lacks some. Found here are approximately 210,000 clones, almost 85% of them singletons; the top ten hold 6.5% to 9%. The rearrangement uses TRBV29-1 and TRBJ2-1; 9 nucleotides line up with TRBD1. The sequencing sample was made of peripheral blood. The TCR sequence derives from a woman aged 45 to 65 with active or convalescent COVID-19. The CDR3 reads CSAKRGQGTYNEQFF. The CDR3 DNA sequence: TGCAGCGCCAAACGGGGACAGGGAACCTACAATGAGCAGTTCTTC.